These 12 T cell receptor beta chains originate from one sample sequenced in a study of blood T cell repertoires in COVID-19. The protocol was immunoSEQ multiplex PCR, while the TCRdb copy is restricted to in-frame clones and leaves out a portion. The sample comprises approximately 170,000 clones, approximately 79% of which are singletons, and roughly 12% rests with the top ten. Material for sequencing was peripheral blood. These receptor sequences come from a woman aged 50 to 60 with acute or convalescent COVID-19.

This clone was seen more than once but under ten times. V is TRBV5-1 and J is TRBJ1-2; TRBD1 aligns across 8 bases. CDR1 is SGHRS, CDR2 YFSETQ, per germline. This CDR3 region has 14 residues. V was pared by 7 bases and J by 2 bases, with 7 bases of the junction left unmatched. The CDR3 DNA reads as TGCGCCAGCGGCCCTAGGACAGGGAACTATGGCTACACCTTC. It yields the protein CASGPRTGNYGYTF. The full variable domain, completed using reference TRBV5-1 and TRBJ1-2, is KAGVTQTPRYLIKTRGQQVTLSCSPISGHRSVSWYQQTPGQGLQFLFEYFSETQRNKGNFPGRFSGRQFSNSRSEMNVSTLELGDSALYLCASGPRTGNYGYTFGSGTRLTVV.

The gene calls are TRBV7-2 and TRBJ1-6, with TRBD1 matching over 12 bases. CDR3 length: 15 amino acids. Germline V lookup: CDR1 SGHTA, CDR2 FQGNSA. Unmatched junction bases numbered 3, after V lost 4 bases and J lost 8 bases. This CDR3 reads CASSSGTGGYSPLHF. CDR3 DNA: TGTGCCAGCAGCTCCGGGACAGGGGGCTATTCACCCCTCCACTTT.

V and J are TRBV19 and TRBJ1-5, with TRBD1 matching 11 bases. This CDR3 has 15 amino acids. The junction had 9 bases not matched to a gene; V was cut back by 7 bases and J by 7 bases. Germline values: CDR1 LNHDA, CDR2 SQIVND (reference sequence). CDR3 residues: CASTEGQGARQPQHF. As DNA, the CDR3 is TGTGCCAGTACAGAAGGACAGGGGGCCCGGCAGCCCCAGCATTTT.

The rearrangement uses TRBV6-5 and TRBJ1-2; the match to TRBD1 covers 9 bases. Trimming at V came to 0 bases and at J to 2 bases, leaving 1 base not matched to a gene. The CDR3 runs to 15 residues. Germline-derived CDR1 and CDR2 are MNHEY and SVGAGI. CDR3 in amino acids: CASSYSGQGNYGYTF. The CDR3 bases are TGTGCCAGCAGTTACTCGGGACAGGGAAACTATGGCTACACCTTC.

This clone turned up a few times. The V call is TRBV19, the J call TRBJ1-4, with D hard to call. Trimming cost V 6 bases and J 7 bases, with 18 bases left between them. CDR1 LNHDA and CDR2 SQIVND come from the germline V gene (reference sequence). The CDR3 runs to 15 residues. In DNA, the CDR3 is TGTGCCAGTAGCGGTCTGACGGGTGGTACTGAAAAACTGTTTTTT. Protein sequence: CASSGLTGGTEKLFF.

This clone was found a few times. V usage is TRBV9 and J usage is TRBJ2-1, with 11 bases that match TRBD2. V lost 0 bases and J lost 12; bases outside the gene matches: 8. This CDR3 has 15 amino acids. The germline V gene has CDR1 SGDLS and CDR2 YYNGEE. The CDR3 here is CASSVGVSGRAGQFF. The CDR3 bases are TGTGCCAGCAGCGTAGGGGTTAGCGGGAGGGCCGGGCAGTTCTTC. Full variable domain (outside the CDR3, taken from reference TRBV9 and TRBJ2-1): DSGVTQTPKHLITATGQRVTLRCSPRSGDLSVYWYQQSLDQGLQFLIQYYNGEERAKGNILERFSAQQFPDLHSELNLSSLELGDSALYFCASSVGVSGRAGQFFGPGTRLTVL.

The chain is built from TRBV15 and TRBJ1-5; 9 bases are a match to TRBD1. Germline CDR1 LNHNV, CDR2 YYDKDF (reference sequence). There are 16 residues in the CDR3. Germline trimming cut 1 base from V and 5 bases from J; bases unmatched to any gene: 6. The CDR3: CATSRGQGGKYQPQHF. CDR3 coding DNA: TGTGCCACCAGCAGAGGACAGGGGGGGAAATATCAGCCCCAGCATTTT.

This chain joins TRBV19 and TRBJ2-1; 7 bases fit TRBD2. Germline V gene lookup returns CDR1 LNHDA and CDR2 SQIVND (reference sequence). The CDR3 runs 17 residues. Trimming removed 3 bases from V and 3 bases from J; junction bases left unmatched: 11. This CDR3 is CASSMDARESFYNEQFF. In DNA form, the CDR3 reads TGTGCCAGTAGTATGGATGCGCGGGAGTCCTTCTACAATGAGCAGTTCTTC.

The V and J genes are TRBV3-1 (or the pseudogene TRBV3-2) and TRBJ2-1, with D unclear. Trimming cost V 1 base and J 5 bases, with 12 bases left between them. This CDR3 has 15 amino acids. Germline V gene sequence: CDR1 LGHDT, CDR2 YNNKEL (reference sequence). DNA for the CDR3: TGTGCCAGCAGCCAAGGTTGGGCGATTCACAATGAGCAGTTCTTC. Translation gives CASSQGWAIHNEQFF.

The chain couples TRBV24-1 to TRBJ2-1, with TRBD1 identical over 8 bases. CDR3 length equals 17 residues. Trimming removed 4 bases from V and 7 bases from J; junction bases left unmatched: 14. CDR1 KGHDR and CDR2 SFDVKD come from the germline V gene. The CDR3 DNA sequence: TGTGCCACCAGTGACTTTCCGTCGACAGGGGCGGGGAATGAGCAGTTCTTC. Its translation is CATSDFPSTGAGNEQFF.

The rearrangement links TRBV7-2 to TRBJ2-1; 13 bases are a match to TRBD2. From germline, CDR1 is SGHTA and CDR2 FQGNSA. The length of the CDR3 is 16 residues. The ends lost 2 bases at V and 7 bases at J; junction bases unmatched: 5. CDR3 in DNA: TGTGCCAGCAGCTTACTACTAGCGGGGGGGCAGAATGAGCAGTTCTTC. This translates into CASSLLLAGGQNEQFF.

V is TRBV19 and J is TRBJ1-2; 8 nucleotides match TRBD1. The CDR3 covers 14 residues. The junction had 8 bases not matched to a gene; V was cut back by 4 bases and J by 7 bases. CDR1 and CDR2 (germline): LNHDA, SQIVND (reference sequence). The CDR3 here is CASSNRGAPLGYTF. For the CDR3, the DNA is TGTGCCAGTAGTAACAGGGGGGCGCCCCTTGGCTACACCTTC.